The T cell receptor (beta chain) under discussion was sequenced for a study of blood T cell repertoires in COVID-19. Study overall: Sources were T cells, B-cell-depleted T cells, or PBMCs; the material itself was cDNA or gDNA.

Libraries were prepared by immunoSEQ multiplex PCR; TCRdb keeps only in-frame clonotypes and omits some of them. This table has 120,000 to 150,000 clones, around three quarters appearing once. The CDR3 spans 16 residues. Germline assignment: CDR1 MNHEY and CDR2 SVGAGI. V shed 4 bases, J shed 6 bases, and the junction held 14 bases outside the gene matches. This clone has a single count. This rearrangement joins TRBV6-5 to TRBJ1-1, with TRBD1 matching 7 bases. The sample taken for sequencing was peripheral blood. The clonotype originates from a man aged 55-75 years with acute or convalescent COVID-19. CDR3 coding DNA: TGTGCCAGCAGTTCCACCCTTCCAGGGGGGCTCGCTGAAGCTTTCTTT. It yields the protein CASSSTLPGGLAEAFF.